Each of the 20 T cell receptor beta chains below was sequenced from the same sample in a study of T cell repertoires in cytomegalovirus infection. TCRdb used MiXCR to reprocess the reads, holding one entry per CDR3 protein. The repertoire includes around 230,000 distinct CDR3 sequences, around 40% of them detected once, and 55% to 60% sits in the top ten. Antigens for these TCRs are unknown. Here the sequenced sample was CD8+ T cells from cultured PBMCs, taken from culture after CMV antigen stimulation. Receptors were obtained from a human donor in good health (CMV status not recorded). Some clones in this sample may be carry-over from other donors' samples.

The J gene is TRBJ2-3, the V gene TRBV28; D may be TRBD2 (5 bases). In germline, CDR1 is MDHEN, CDR2 SYDVKM. CDR3 length equals 14 residues. This CDR3 reads CAITRSVGTDTQYF. The CDR3 bases are TGTGCAATAACTAGAAGCGTGGGCACAGATACGCAGTATTTT.

The rearrangement uses TRBV19 and TRBJ1-1, with D possibly TRBD1 on 6 matching bases. The germline V gene has CDR1 LNHDA and CDR2 SQIVND (reference sequence). V lost 8 bases and J lost 0, with 13 bases in between. CDR3 length: 14 residues. The CDR3 sequence: CASGTGSMNTEAFF. The CDR3 DNA is TGTGCCAGTGGCACAGGGAGCATGAACACTGAAGCTTTCTTT.

This chain joins TRBV27 and TRBJ2-3; 7 bases are a match to TRBD1. Germline loops: CDR1 MNHEY, CDR2 SMNVEV (reference sequence). After removal of 3 bases from V and 7 bases from J, the junction contained 4 bases not matched to a gene. The CDR3 extends over 13 amino acids. The CDR3: CASSFEGANTQYF. Here the CDR3 DNA reads TGTGCCAGCAGTTTCGAGGGGGCGAATACGCAGTATTTT.

This clonotype was counted only a few times. The J gene is TRBJ2-7, the V gene TRBV6-2 or TRBV6-3; either TRBD1 or TRBD2 may supply D (5 bases each). This CDR3 spans 16 amino acids. Germline values: CDR1 MNHEY, CDR2 SVGEGT. V lost 5 bases and J lost 6, with 23 bases in between. The CDR3 nucleotides are TGTGCCAGCAGTCAGACGCAGGGACCCCCAGCGGTCGAGCAGTACTTC. It specifies CASSQTQGPPAVEQYF.

This clonotype has a handful of counts. This sequence joins TRBV6-1 and TRBJ1-5; D is unclear. V was clipped by 5 bases and J by 6 bases, with 14 bases between them. Per germline, CDR1 MNHNS and CDR2 SASEGT. This CDR3 region has 14 residues. This CDR3 is CASSPGDPSQPQHF. CDR3 bases: TGTGCCAGCAGTCCGGGAGATCCGAGTCAGCCCCAGCATTTT.

This clonotype showed up just a few times. The chain is built from TRBV28 and TRBJ2-5, with unresolved D. The CDR3 is 15 residues long. Trimming pared 6 bases from V and 2 bases from J, leaving 16 bases between. Germline CDR1 MDHEN, CDR2 SYDVKM. The CDR3 bases are TGTGCCAGCAGCCCCCACGACGTAATGCAAGAGACCCAGTACTTC. It encodes CASSPHDVMQETQYF.

Only a few counts were recorded for this clonotype. The CDR3 protein is CASSFWTSGRQETQYF. CDR3 nucleotide sequence: TGTGCCAGCAGCTTCTGGACTAGCGGGCGCCAAGAGACCCAGTACTTC. J is TRBJ2-5 and V is TRBV14; 11 bases match TRBD2. The V and J ends lost 5 bases and 1 base, in that order; junction bases with no gene match: 6. CDR1 is SGHDN and CDR2 is FVKESK in the germline V gene. The CDR3 sequence is 16 residues long.

The table lists this clonotype with a few counts. The J gene is TRBJ2-3, the V gene TRBV28; 7 nucleotides match TRBD2. The V and J ends lost 7 bases and 6 bases, in that order; junction bases with no gene match: 16. The CDR3 runs 16 residues. Per the germline V gene, CDR1 is MDHEN and CDR2 is SYDVKM. The CDR3 is CASTQTGGGPEDTQYF. CDR3 nucleotide sequence: TGTGCCAGCACCCAAACGGGAGGCGGGCCGGAGGATACGCAGTATTTT.

The rearrangement joins TRBV28 to TRBJ2-7; D is unresolved. CDR1 is MDHEN, CDR2 SYDVKM, per germline. There are 14 residues in the CDR3. The V gene lost 0 bases and the J gene lost 3 bases, with 9 bases spanning the gap. The CDR3 DNA reads TGTGCCAGCAGTTTATGGGGGAAGGACTACGAGCAGTACTTC. Encoded protein: CASSLWGKDYEQYF.

The chain employs TRBV5-4 and TRBJ2-2; D unresolved. The CDR3 contains 14 residues. Germline CDR1 SGHNT, CDR2 YYREEE (reference sequence). With 0 bases removed from V and 6 bases from J, the gap between germline ends came to 9 bases. For the CDR3, the DNA is TGTGCCAGCAGCTTGGTTGACGGGTCCGGGGAGCTGTTTTTT. Amino acids: CASSLVDGSGELFF.

This clonotype was counted many times. The rearrangement links TRBV4-1 to TRBJ2-3; TRBD1 matches at 9 bases. Trimming at V came to 0 bases and at J to 4 bases, leaving 5 bases not matched to a gene. Germline CDR1 reads MGHRA; CDR2 reads YSYEKL. The CDR3 has 16 residues. Here the CDR3 DNA reads TGCGCCAGCAGCCAAGACGGACAGGGGAGCGCAGATACGCAGTATTTT. It translates to CASSQDGQGSADTQYF.

As regards this clonotype: One junction end does not reproduce the germline sequence, and a read error may be involved. The V call is TRBV7-2, the J call TRBJ1-5, with no clear D. The CDR3 is 14 amino acids. Germline CDR1 and CDR2: SGHTA and FQGNSA. The CDR3 is CASSLAWFNQPQHF. As DNA, the CDR3 is TGTGCAAGCAGCTTAGCGTGGTTCAATCAGCCCCAGCATTTT.

The chain joins TRBV20-1 to TRBJ2-1, with TRBD2 as a possible D gene (6 bases). There are 14 residues in the CDR3. Germline CDR1 reads DFQATT; CDR2 reads SNEGSKA (reference sequence). Trimming cost V 3 bases and J 2 bases, with 11 bases left between them. The CDR3 sequence is CSASGRYAYNEQFF. CDR3 coding DNA: TGCAGTGCTAGCGGGAGATACGCCTACAATGAGCAGTTCTTC.

The chain employs TRBV10-3 and TRBJ2-7; D gene ambiguous. This CDR3 contains 15 residues. Germline-derived CDR1 and CDR2 are ENHRY and SYGVKD. Deletions cut 11 bases from V and 0 bases from J, with 20 bases between. CDR3 sequence reads: CAAKGRWFSSYEQYF. As DNA, the CDR3 is TGTGCCGCCAAGGGCCGTTGGTTTAGCTCCTACGAGCAGTACTTC.

This chain joins TRBV19 and TRBJ2-7; 10 bases are a match to TRBD1. From germline, CDR1 is LNHDA and CDR2 SQIVND (reference sequence). Germline trimming cut 5 bases from V and 5 bases from J; bases unmatched to any gene: 9. The CDR3 has 15 amino acids. The DNA of the CDR3 is TGTGCCAGTAGTCCCGGGACAGGGGAGCCGGACGAGCAGTACTTC. This codes for CASSPGTGEPDEQYF.

This clonotype has more than one count but fewer than ten. The chain uses TRBV27 and TRBJ1-2; 7 nucleotides align to TRBD1. The CDR3 contains 15 residues. V shed 5 bases, J shed 4 bases, and the junction held 10 bases outside the gene matches. The germline CDR1 and CDR2 sequences are MNHEY and SMNVEV (reference sequence). The CDR3 nucleotides are TGTGCCAGCAGTGTTCCCGGGACAGATATCTATGGCTACACCTTC. It translates to CASSVPGTDIYGYTF.

This chain links TRBV14 with TRBJ1-6; D is uncertain. Germline V lookup: CDR1 SGHDN, CDR2 FVKESK. This CDR3 is built from 15 residues. Deletions cut 0 bases from V and 4 bases from J, with 7 bases between. The CDR3 DNA reads as TGTGCCAGCAGCCAAGATCAACGGTATAATTCACCCCTCCACTTT. Its protein is CASSQDQRYNSPLHF. The variable domain in full, completed from reference TRBV14 and TRBJ1-6, reads EAGVTQFPSHSVIEKGQTVTLRCDPISGHDNLYWYRRVMGKEIKFLLHFVKESKQDESGMPNNRFLAERTGGTYSTLKVQPAELEDSGVYFCASSQDQRYNSPLHFGNGTRLTVT.

This clonotype has just a few counts. The J gene is TRBJ2-1, the V gene TRBV19; 7 positions agree with TRBD1. CDR1 LNHDA and CDR2 SQIVND come from the germline V gene (reference sequence). This CDR3 comprises 15 residues. V trimming: 3 bases; J trimming: 0 bases; junction bases outside the gene matches: 2. The CDR3 DNA reads as TGTGCCAGTAGTATCAGGGGGAGCTCCTACAATGAGCAGTTCTTC. Translation: CASSIRGSSYNEQFF.

V gene TRBV7-9 combines with J gene TRBJ2-7, with D possibly TRBD2 on 6 matching bases. Trimming cost V 2 bases and J 0 bases, with 14 bases left between them. CDR3 size: 16 residues. Per germline, CDR1 SEHNR and CDR2 FQNEAQ (reference sequence). The CDR3 spells CASSLNLAGSSYEQYF. The CDR3 region has the DNA TGTGCCAGCAGCTTAAACCTCGCGGGGAGCTCCTACGAGCAGTACTTC.

The chain couples TRBV28 to TRBJ2-1; D ambiguous. The V and J ends lost 8 bases and 0 bases respectively, with 17 bases between them. The length of the CDR3 is 16 residues. In germline, CDR1 is MDHEN, CDR2 SYDVKM. The CDR3 sequence is CASSVLWESSYNEQFF. DNA for the CDR3: TGTGCCAGCTCGGTTTTGTGGGAAAGCTCCTACAATGAGCAGTTCTTC.